Below are 11 T cell receptor beta chains sequenced from a single sample in a study of blood T cell repertoires in COVID-19. The repertoire was sequenced with immunoSEQ multiplex PCR; TCRdb's copy has only in-frame clones and lacks some. The data contain some 260,000 clones, approximately 90% of them singletons. Sample: peripheral blood. The receptor set was obtained from a man aged 18 to 35 with active or convalescent COVID-19.

The V call is TRBV7-3, the J call TRBJ2-7; TRBD2 aligns across 11 bases. With 4 bases clipped from V and 4 bases from J, the junction kept 6 bases outside the gene matches. Germline lookup yields CDR1 SGHTA and CDR2 FQGTGA. CDR3 length equals 15 residues. CDR3 in amino acids: CASSSGASGGYEQYF. As DNA, the CDR3 is TGTGCCAGCAGCTCTGGGGCTAGCGGGGGGTACGAGCAGTACTTC.

This chain uses TRBV7-8 with TRBJ2-5; 10 nucleotides line up with TRBD2. The length of the CDR3 is 19 residues. V shed 5 bases, J shed 0 bases, and the junction held 15 bases outside the gene matches. Germline-derived CDR1 and CDR2 are SGHVS and FQNEAQ. The CDR3: CASSPKIGTAGGYQETQYF. DNA of the CDR3: TGTGCCAGCAGCCCCAAAATCGGCACAGCGGGGGGGTACCAAGAGACCCAGTACTTC.

V usage is TRBV18 and J usage is TRBJ2-3; D is undetermined. Trimming shortened V by 1 base and J by 4 bases, and 6 bases separated the two germline ends. In germline, CDR1 is KGHSH, CDR2 LQKENI. CDR3 length: 13 residues. CDR3 coding DNA: TGTGCCAGCTCACCACTAAACTCAGATACGCAGTATTTT. This gives the protein CASSPLNSDTQYF.

In its sample, this clone was seen once. The chain uses TRBV3-1 (or the pseudogene TRBV3-2) and TRBJ1-2; weak D call: TRBD1 (6 bases). The CDR3 sequence is 14 residues long. The germline gives CDR1 LGHDT, CDR2 YNNKEL (reference sequence). The V end was cut by 5 bases, the J end by 3 bases, with 13 bases between. DNA of the CDR3: TGTGCCAGCAGCACACAGGGTTTAGACTATGGCTACACCTTC. Protein product: CASSTQGLDYGYTF.

The chain links TRBV3-1 (or the pseudogene TRBV3-2) to TRBJ2-7; possible D gene TRBD2, 5 bases. Trimming cost V 0 bases and J 0 bases, with 12 bases left between them. Germline assignment: CDR1 LGHDT and CDR2 YNNKEL (reference sequence). This CDR3 has 16 amino acids. Here the CDR3 reads CASSQDVGVNSYEQYF. The CDR3 DNA follows: TGTGCCAGCAGCCAAGATGTCGGGGTTAACTCCTACGAGCAGTACTTC.

The chain recombines TRBV6-5 with TRBJ2-5; TRBD2 agrees at 7 bases. Looked up from germline, CDR1 is MNHEY and CDR2 is SVGAGI. V shed 4 bases and J 9 bases; nucleotides not matched to a gene: 8. CDR3 size: 13 residues. The CDR3 sequence is CASSSTGREAQYF. As DNA, the CDR3 is TGTGCCAGCAGTTCAACTGGTCGGGAGGCCCAGTACTTC.

About this clone: This same CDR3 is encoded by further DNA sequences in the sample. The V gene is TRBV12-3 or TRBV12-4, the J gene TRBJ1-2; D perhaps matches TRBD1 (6 bases). The V gene lost 5 bases and the J gene lost 5 bases, with 9 bases spanning the gap. The CDR3 sequence is 12 residues long. The CDR3 coding sequence is TGTGCCAGCAGTCCTCAGGGGTATGGCTACACCTTC. It codes for CASSPQGYGYTF.

The chain couples TRBV19 to TRBJ2-4; a possible D gene is TRBD1 (6 bases). The CDR3 is made up of 17 amino acids. The V gene lost 6 bases and the J gene lost 0 bases, with 18 bases spanning the gap. The germline V gene encodes CDR1 LNHDA and CDR2 SQIVND (reference sequence). CDR3 nucleotides: TGTGCCAGTAGAAATCGCCAGGGGTCACTAGCCAAAAACATTCAGTACTTC. It is translated as CASRNRQGSLAKNIQYF.

The chain employs TRBV30 and TRBJ1-2; TRBD1 matches 7 bases. Germline CDR1 reads GTSNPN; CDR2 reads SVGIG (reference sequence). J lost 0 bases, V lost 0 bases, and 7 bases had no gene match. This CDR3 region has 16 residues. CDR3 in amino acids: CAWSVAGGRANYGYTF. DNA of the CDR3: TGTGCCTGGAGTGTGGCAGGGGGTAGAGCTAACTATGGCTACACCTTC.

This rearrangement joins TRBV7-6 to TRBJ2-3; 7 bases match TRBD1. Germline lookup yields CDR1 SGHVS and CDR2 FNYEAQ. The CDR3 extends over 19 amino acids. V lost 1 base, J lost 0 bases, and 13 bases stayed unmatched. This CDR3 reads CASSLGGTAPSFSTDTQYF. The CDR3 coding sequence is TGTGCCAGCAGCTTAGGGGGGACAGCTCCATCCTTCAGCACAGATACGCAGTATTTT.

The chain uses TRBV28 and TRBJ1-3, with D unclear. CDR3 size: 16 residues. Trimming stripped 2 bases from V and 0 bases from J, with 11 bases between. CDR1 and CDR2 (germline): MDHEN, SYDVKM. The CDR3 bases are TGTGCCAGCAGTTTACTGCTAGGTTCCTCTGGAAACACCATATATTTT. Translation: CASSLLLGSSGNTIYF.